The present entry profiles one T cell receptor beta chain with its context. The antigen remains undetermined. These data originate in a study of shared clonotypes between healthy human individuals. The study's findings and limits: Specimens sampled were limited to blood, with tissue repertoires likely differing.

Clones were read by immunoSEQ multiplex PCR, and TCRdb kept only the in-frame ones, dropping some. The data contain 490,000 or so clones, about 80% of them singletons. Material for sequencing was PBMCs. This clonotype was obtained from a woman in her forties in good health. Some clones in this sample may be carry-over from other donors' samples.

The CDR3: CASSLAVGRYEQFF. In nucleotides, the CDR3 is TGTGCCAGCTCACTAGCGGTCGGACGGTATGAGCAGTTCTTC. The chain combines TRBV18 with TRBJ2-1; D might be TRBD2 (6 bases). Trimming took off 4 bases at V and 8 bases at J, with 15 bases between the two ends. CDR3 length: 14 residues. Germline-derived CDR1 and CDR2 are KGHSH and LQKENI.